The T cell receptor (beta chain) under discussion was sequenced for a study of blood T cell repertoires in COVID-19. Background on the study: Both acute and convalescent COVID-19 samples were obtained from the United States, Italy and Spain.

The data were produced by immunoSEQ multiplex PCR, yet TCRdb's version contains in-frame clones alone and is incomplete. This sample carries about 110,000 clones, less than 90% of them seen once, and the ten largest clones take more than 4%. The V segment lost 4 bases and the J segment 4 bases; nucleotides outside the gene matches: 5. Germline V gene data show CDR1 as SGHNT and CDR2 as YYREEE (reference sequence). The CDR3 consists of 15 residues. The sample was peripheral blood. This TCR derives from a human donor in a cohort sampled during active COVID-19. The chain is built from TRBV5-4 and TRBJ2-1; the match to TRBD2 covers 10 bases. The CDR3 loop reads CASSPGLAVYNEQFF. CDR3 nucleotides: TGTGCCAGCAGCCCTGGACTAGCGGTATACAATGAGCAGTTCTTC.